The rows below give T cell receptor beta chains drawn from one sample of a study of cytomegalovirus exposure and HLA in healthy donors. Sequenced by immunoSEQ multiplex PCR; TCRdb stores in-frame clones only, minus some. The sample has about 110,000 clones, about 76% seen once. Sequencing was performed on PBMCs. The source of these receptors is a woman aged 45-60 years in good health and CMV-seropositive. Each CDR3 is given with its conserved first and last residue. The order of the fields is clone size, V gene, D gene, CDR3 length, J gene, CDR3 protein, CDR3 DNA. D genes are given only for firm matches. Size is omitted from some rows. Given values are once, few, many or a class for expanded clones.

-	TRBV6-5	-	16	TRBJ1-6	CASSYWRGANNSPLHF	TGTGCCAGCAGTTACTGGAGGGGCGCTAATAATTCACCCCTCCACTTT
-	TRBV27	TRBD1	15	TRBJ2-7	CASSPAGTGFYEQYF	TGTGCCAGCAGTCCCGCCGGGACAGGGTTCTACGAGCAGTACTTC
-	TRBV19	TRBD1	15	TRBJ1-2	CASSSPGQLFYGYTF	TGTGCCAGTAGTTCACCGGGACAGCTCTTCTACGGCTACACCTTC
-	TRBV21-1	-	19	TRBJ2-3	CASSKGGLYRGRRTDTQYF	TGTGCCAGCAGCAAGGGGGGATTATACAGGGGACGTCGCACAGATACGCAGTATTTT
-	TRBV5-1	TRBD1	13	TRBJ1-2	CASSPTGVYGYTF	TGCGCCAGCAGCCCGACAGGGGTCTATGGCTACACCTTC
-	TRBV7-2	TRBD2	16	TRBJ2-1	CASSPIAGGNYNEQFF	TGTGCCAGCAGCCCCATAGCGGGGGGGAATTACAATGAGCAGTTCTTC
-	TRBV28	-	12	TRBJ2-3	CASSLQFNTQYF	TGTGCCAGCAGCTTACAGTTTAATACGCAGTATTTT
many	TRBV5-6	-	13	TRBJ1-1	CASSWRVNTEAFF	TGTGCCAGCAGCTGGAGGGTGAACACTGAAGCTTTCTTT
-	TRBV11-1	TRBD1	14	TRBJ2-7	CASSSRQGSYEQYF	TGTGCCAGCAGCTCAAGACAGGGCTCCTACGAGCAGTACTTC
-	TRBV4-3	-	14	TRBJ1-2	CASSHSRDTGGYTF	TGCGCCAGCAGCCACTCCAGGGACACGGGGGGCTACACCTTC
few	TRBV28	-	14	TRBJ2-1	CASRPQGGKNEQFF	TGTGCCAGCAGACCCCAGGGAGGTAAAAATGAGCAGTTCTTC
-	TRBV28	TRBD1	15	TRBJ1-5	CASSWDRGLVQPQHF	TGTGCCAGCAGTTGGGACAGGGGGCTAGTTCAGCCCCAGCATTTT
-	TRBV19	-	13	TRBJ1-3	CASSILPGNTIYF	TGTGCCAGTAGTATACTCCCTGGAAACACCATATATTTT
-	TRBV28	TRBD1	16	TRBJ1-1	CASSYSANRGITEAFF	TGTGCCAGCAGTTATAGTGCTAACAGGGGTATCACTGAAGCTTTCTTT
few	TRBV6-1	-	13	TRBJ1-1	CASSPPHSTGAFF	TGTGCCAGCAGTCCGCCTCATTCGACGGGGGCTTTCTTT
-	TRBV5-8	-	13	TRBJ1-2	CASSLWQNYGYTF	TGTGCCAGCAGCTTGTGGCAGAACTATGGCTACACCTTC
-	TRBV4-2	-	16	TRBJ1-5	CASSQAEAGGDQPQHF	TGTGCCAGCAGCCAAGCGGAGGCAGGAGGGGATCAGCCCCAGCATTTT
-	TRBV27	-	15	TRBJ1-2	CASRGQLTDYYGYTF	TGTGCCAGCAGAGGACAGCTAACCGACTACTATGGCTACACCTTC
-	TRBV25-1	TRBD1	14	TRBJ1-2	CASSDLQGISGYTF	TGTGCCAGCAGTGACCTACAGGGGATTTCGGGCTACACCTTC
-	TRBV7-6	TRBD2	16	TRBJ2-2	CASSSRGNRGTGELFF	TGTGCCAGCAGCTCGCGGGGGAATCGGGGGACCGGGGAGCTGTTTTTT
-	TRBV5-1	TRBD1	13	TRBJ1-5	CASSRDSNQPQHF	TGCGCCAGCAGCCGGGACAGTAATCAGCCCCAGCATTTT
few	TRBV4-3	-	17	TRBJ1-6	CASSQETVSSYNSPLHF	TGCGCCAGCAGCCAAGAGACAGTGAGCTCCTATAATTCACCCCTCCACTTT
-	TRBV5-6	-	13	TRBJ2-4	CASSFLGEDIQYF	TGTGCCAGCAGCTTCTTGGGGGAGGACATTCAGTACTTC